This TCR beta chain emerged from a study of shared clonotypes between healthy human individuals. Whole-study context: Used for every donor were three CD4 naive, three CD4 memory, two CD8 naive and one CD8 memory plate. Study results and caveats: It was anticipated that sequencing depth would influence how many clonotypes donors shared. Naive CD4 clonotypes overlapped across a handful of donors at approximately 5.5%.

Original processing notes: Junction-only sequences without quality scores were provided by ImmunoSEQ, so filtering was different. Sequencing was performed with immunoSEQ multiplex PCR; in TCRdb, only in-frame clones are kept and a portion is missing. That table gives V, J and clone size, and the DNA gave D and trimming. The table has 600,000 to 750,000 clones, 72% seen once. A remark on this clone: Its specificity is unknown.

The CDR3 extends over 16 amino acids. V gave up 3 bases and J gave up 2 bases, with 14 bases separating them. Germline CDR1 SGHVS, CDR2 FQNEAQ. The chain has TRBV7-8 and TRBJ1-3, with D hard to call. Sequencing input: memory CD4+ T cells sorted from blood. Subset denoted: CD45RA-negative fraction. The receptor's source is a woman younger than 45 in good health. As DNA, the CDR3 is TGTGCCAGCAGCTTGACGGGCGGGAACACTGGAAACACCATATATTTT. Protein: CASSLTGGNTGNTIYF.